This TCR beta chain was found in a study of T-cell reconstitution after alpha-beta-depleted transplantation in children. Broader study findings: T cells produced anew were the main source of T-cell counts and diversity one year after transplant.

V shed 1 base, J shed 5 bases, and the junction held 7 bases outside the gene matches. Germline values: CDR1 SGDLS, CDR2 YYNGEE. This CDR3 is built from 16 residues. The TCRbeta library was prepared with unique molecular identifiers. TCRdb reprocessed the PCR reads with MiXCR, giving one entry per CDR3 protein. The sample holds under 750,000 distinct CDR3 sequences, 23% seen once. This clonotype was counted at least ten times. What it binds is not known. The chain joins TRBV9 to TRBJ2-1, with 9 bases lining up with TRBD2. The sequence derives from a boy in the first two years of life who had a stem cell transplant for acute myeloid leukemia, so the T cells may come from the graft donor. The material sequenced was PBMCs, mostly from graft donor cells, taken 360 days after TCRalphabeta/CD19-depleted stem cell transplant. In DNA, the CDR3 is TGTGCCAGCAGCGTACTAGCGGGGCCCTTCGACAATGAGCAGTTCTTC. It yields the protein CASSVLAGPFDNEQFF.